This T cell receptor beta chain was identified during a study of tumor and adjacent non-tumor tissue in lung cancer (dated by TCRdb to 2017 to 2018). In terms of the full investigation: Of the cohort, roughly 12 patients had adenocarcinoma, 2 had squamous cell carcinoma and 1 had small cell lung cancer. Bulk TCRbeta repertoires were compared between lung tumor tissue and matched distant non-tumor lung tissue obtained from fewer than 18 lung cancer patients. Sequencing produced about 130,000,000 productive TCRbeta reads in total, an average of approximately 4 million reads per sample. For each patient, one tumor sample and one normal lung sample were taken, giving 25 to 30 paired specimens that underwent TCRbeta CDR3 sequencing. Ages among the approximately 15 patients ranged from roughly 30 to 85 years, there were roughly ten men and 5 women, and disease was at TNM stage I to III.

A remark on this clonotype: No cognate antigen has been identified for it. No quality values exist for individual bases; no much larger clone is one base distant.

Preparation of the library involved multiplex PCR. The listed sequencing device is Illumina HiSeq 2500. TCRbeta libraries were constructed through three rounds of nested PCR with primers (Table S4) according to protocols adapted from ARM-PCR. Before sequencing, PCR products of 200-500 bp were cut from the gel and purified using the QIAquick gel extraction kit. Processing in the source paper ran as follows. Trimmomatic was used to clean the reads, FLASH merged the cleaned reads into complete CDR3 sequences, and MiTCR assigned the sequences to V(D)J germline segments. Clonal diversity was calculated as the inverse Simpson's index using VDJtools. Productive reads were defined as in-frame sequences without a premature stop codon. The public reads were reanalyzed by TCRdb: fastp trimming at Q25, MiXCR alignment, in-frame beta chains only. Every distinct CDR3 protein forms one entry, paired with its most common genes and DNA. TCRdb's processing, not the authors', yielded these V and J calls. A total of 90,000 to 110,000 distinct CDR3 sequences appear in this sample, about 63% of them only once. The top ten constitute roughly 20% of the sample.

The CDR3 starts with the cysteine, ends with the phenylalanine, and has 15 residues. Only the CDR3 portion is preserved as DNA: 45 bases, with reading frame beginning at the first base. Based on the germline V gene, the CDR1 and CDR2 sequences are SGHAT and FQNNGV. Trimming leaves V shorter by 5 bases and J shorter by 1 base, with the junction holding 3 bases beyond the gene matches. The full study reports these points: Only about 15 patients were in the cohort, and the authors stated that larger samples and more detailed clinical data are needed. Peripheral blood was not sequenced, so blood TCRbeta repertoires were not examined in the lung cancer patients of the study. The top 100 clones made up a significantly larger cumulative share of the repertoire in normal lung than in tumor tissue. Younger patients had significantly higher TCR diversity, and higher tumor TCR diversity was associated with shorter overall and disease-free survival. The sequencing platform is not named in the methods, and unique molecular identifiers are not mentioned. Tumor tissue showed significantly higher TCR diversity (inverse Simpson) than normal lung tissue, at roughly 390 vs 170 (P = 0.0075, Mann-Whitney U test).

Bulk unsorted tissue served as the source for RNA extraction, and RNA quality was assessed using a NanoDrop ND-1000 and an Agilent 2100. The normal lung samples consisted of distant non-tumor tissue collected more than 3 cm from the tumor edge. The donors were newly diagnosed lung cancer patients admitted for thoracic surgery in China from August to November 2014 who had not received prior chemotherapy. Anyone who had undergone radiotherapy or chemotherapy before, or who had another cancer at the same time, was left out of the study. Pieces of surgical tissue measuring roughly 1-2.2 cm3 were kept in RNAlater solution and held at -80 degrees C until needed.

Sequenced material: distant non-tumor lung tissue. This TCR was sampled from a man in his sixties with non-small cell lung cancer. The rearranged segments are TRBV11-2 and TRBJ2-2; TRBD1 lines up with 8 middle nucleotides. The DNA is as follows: TGTGCCAGCAGCCAGGGGGCTTGGAACACCGGGGAGCTGTTTTTT. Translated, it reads CASSQGAWNTGELFF.